This T cell receptor beta chain was captured in a study of OX40 agonist ivuxolimab in advanced cancers. Study-level background: Patient treatment consisted of intravenous ivuxolimab administration every 2 weeks at 0.01 to 10 mg/kg. Earlier anti-PD-1, anti-PD-L1 or anti-CTLA-4 therapy was permitted; under 50% had received some. Overall study findings and caveats: On average, CD8+ T cells had more expanded clones than CD4+.

Points on this clone: Its antigen is currently unknown.

The CDR3 totals 15 residues. The ends were cut back, 0 bases at V and 9 bases at J, with 16 bases in the middle. CDR1 and CDR2 from the germline V gene are SGHRS and YFSETQ. This table comes from immunoSEQ multiplex PCR, and its TCRdb copy is limited to in-frame clones, with some not included. The sample consists of about 37,000 clones, approximately 80% of them appearing once. The clonotype originates from an adult with an advanced solid tumor such as melanoma, head and neck, liver or kidney cancer. The sample in question was CD4+ or CD8+ T cells sorted from blood, obtained in a trial of the OX40 agonist ivuxolimab. The V gene is TRBV5-1, the J gene TRBJ2-1; D call uncertain. The CDR3: CASSLDDPGFGEQFF. CDR3 DNA sequence: TGCGCCAGCAGCTTGGACGACCCCGGGTTCGGTGAGCAGTTCTTC.